This T cell receptor (beta chain) comes out of a study of shared clonotypes between healthy human individuals. Study at large: A donor's plate count was three for CD4 naive and three for CD4 memory; CD8 naive had two and CD8 memory one.

Findings and limits, study-wide: Sampling involved blood alone; tissue repertoires likely differ. The donor pool, a small one, limited the genetic and exposure-history diversity represented.

To note about this clone: Antigen specificity is unknown.

Only Caucasian adults living in Nashville, Tennessee served as donors. Clones were sequenced by immunoSEQ multiplex PCR, and TCRdb holds only the in-frame ones, with some missing. The sample has about 1 million clones, about three quarters seen once. Germline V lookup: CDR1 MDHEN, CDR2 SYDVKM. Trimming shortened V by 5 bases and J by 15 bases, and 20 bases separated the two germline ends. CDR3 length equals 13 residues. Sequenced sample: memory CD4+ T cells sorted from blood. Subset here: CD45RA-negative fraction. The chain links TRBV28 to TRBJ2-1; D might be TRBD2 (6 bases). This receptor was identified in a man younger than 35 in good health. This CDR3 reads CASSPPPRGRLFF. In DNA form, the CDR3 reads TGTGCCAGCAGTCCCCCCCCACGGGGGAGGTTGTTCTTC.